Listed below are T cell receptor beta chains from one sample, sequenced in a study of cytomegalovirus exposure and HLA in healthy donors. Clones were read by immunoSEQ multiplex PCR, and TCRdb kept only the in-frame ones, dropping some. The sample consists of 130,000 to 150,000 clones, around 77% of them appearing once. The sequenced sample was PBMCs. These TCRs come from a woman in her fifties or sixties in good health and CMV-seronegative. Each CDR3 is given without its conserved first and last residue. Some rows have no size entry. The others give once, few or many, or a class for an expanded clone.

v_gene	abundance	j_gene	CDR3aa
TRBV7-8	NA	TRBJ2-3	ASSLVTGGPDTQY
TRBV6-1	NA	TRBJ2-3	ASSVELRGTDTQY
TRBV2	NA	TRBJ2-2	ASTLFNTGELF
TRBV4-1	NA	TRBJ2-4	ASSQDPRVDIQY
TRBV6-4	NA	TRBJ2-1	ASSPQGATPNEQF
TRBV7-6	once	TRBJ2-3	ASSRLGTDTQY
TRBV2	NA	NA	ASSPYYEQY
TRBV7-2	NA	TRBJ2-7	ASRPGGETDEQY
TRBV19	NA	TRBJ2-3	ASSTGHGDRGTDTQY
TRBV4-3	NA	TRBJ1-2	ASSQKTAHGYT
TRBV7-8	NA	TRBJ2-1	ASSLLRVGYNEQF
TRBV4-3	NA	TRBJ2-7	ASSQGRVSYEQY
TRBV28	NA	TRBJ2-7	ASSQDRAGYEQY
TRBV6-6	NA	TRBJ1-1	AGARVASTEAF
TRBV19	NA	TRBJ1-2	ASSRAGTGDYGYT
TRBV13	NA	TRBJ2-2	ASSFYTSNTGELF
TRBV15	NA	TRBJ2-7	ATSGGHNSYEQY